The entry that follows covers one T cell receptor (beta chain) sequence. Other nucleotide sequences in the sample specify the same CDR3. This specimen belongs to a study of cytomegalovirus exposure and HLA in healthy donors. The PCR was carried out with 60 Vbeta primers and 13 Jbeta primers. Profiling relied on immunoSEQ multiplex PCR, and the TCRdb table lists in-frame clones only, not all of them. The sample lists about 150,000 clones; approximately 80% were seen once. The V and J ends lost 0 bases and 0 bases respectively, with 5 bases between them. This CDR3 contains 14 residues. CDR1 is MNHEY, CDR2 SVGAGI, per germline.

Material for sequencing was PBMCs. The V and J genes are TRBV6-5 and TRBJ1-1, with D unclear. This sequence originates from a woman aged 18-29 years in good health and CMV-seronegative. The CDR3 sequence is CASSYSSLNTEAFF. The CDR3, as DNA: TGTGCCAGCAGTTACTCGAGTCTGAACACTGAAGCTTTCTTT.